The 23 T cell receptor beta chains below come from one sample, sequenced in a study of cytomegalovirus exposure and HLA in healthy donors. The PCR made use of 60 Vbeta and 13 Jbeta primers. Libraries were prepared by immunoSEQ multiplex PCR; TCRdb keeps only in-frame clonotypes and omits some of them. The sample lists about 140,000 clones; about 80% were seen once. Sequenced: PBMCs. The origin of the receptors is a male donor in good health and CMV-seronegative.

The chain combines TRBV11-2 with TRBJ1-2; D gene unclear. Trimming took off 5 bases at V and 4 bases at J, with 14 bases between the two ends. There are 14 residues in the CDR3. Germline V gene data show CDR1 as SGHAT and CDR2 as FQNNGV. The CDR3 protein is CASSPSGLAYGYTF. In DNA, the CDR3 is TGTGCCAGCAGCCCATCTGGTCTGGCCTATGGCTACACCTTC.

This rearrangement joins TRBV7-2 to TRBJ2-5; 12 bases agree with TRBD2. With V trimmed by 3 bases and J by 2 bases, 4 bases remained unmatched. Germline CDR1 SGHTA, CDR2 FQGNSA. The CDR3 length is 16 residues. The CDR3 region is CASSFTSGGRQETQYF. The CDR3 DNA sequence: TGTGCCAGCAGCTTTACTAGCGGGGGGCGTCAAGAGACCCAGTACTTC. The entire variable domain, with the rest obtained from reference TRBV7-2 and TRBJ2-5, is as follows: GAGVSQSPSNKVTEKGKDVELRCDPISGHTALYWYRQSLGQGLEFLIYFQGNSAPDKSGLPSDRFSAERTGGSVSTLTIQRTQQEDSAVYLCASSFTSGGRQETQYFGPGTRLLVL.

The chain couples TRBV7-2 to TRBJ1-4; TRBD1 might be the D (6 bases). Trimming took 5 bases from V and 7 from J, leaving 20 bases between them. The CDR3 has 16 amino acids. Germline lookup yields CDR1 SGHTA and CDR2 FQGNSA. DNA of the CDR3: TGTGCCAGCAGCCTGAGGGCCAGGGGATATAGTGAAAAACTGTTTTTT. Its protein is CASSLRARGYSEKLFF.

The V gene is TRBV2, the J gene TRBJ1-2; perhaps TRBD1 as D (6 bases). Looked up from germline, CDR1 is SNHLY and CDR2 is FYNNEI. Trimming pared 6 bases from V and 8 bases from J, leaving 16 bases between. The CDR3 is 13 residues long. The CDR3 sequence is CASRIRQEAGYTF. CDR3 nucleotide sequence: TGTGCCAGCAGGATAAGACAGGAGGCGGGCTACACCTTC.

This clone was seen a single time. The J gene is TRBJ2-3, the V gene TRBV5-4, with TRBD2 identical over 8 bases. CDR1 is SGHNT, CDR2 YYREEE, per germline (reference sequence). The V gene end was trimmed by 0 bases and the J gene end by 2 bases; junction bases not matched to a gene: 5. The CDR3 contains 16 residues. CDR3 amino acids: CASSLGPGGVTDTQYF. The CDR3 bases are TGTGCCAGCAGCTTGGGCCCGGGGGGGGTCACAGATACGCAGTATTTT. Filled out from reference TRBV5-4 and TRBJ2-3, the complete variable domain reads ETGVTQSPTHLIKTRGQQVTLRCSSQSGHNTVSWYQQALGQGPQFIFQYYREEENGRGNFPPRFSGLQFPNYSSELNVNALELDDSALYLCASSLGPGGVTDTQYFGPGTRLTVL.

Only a few counts were recorded for this clone. V usage is TRBV7-9 and J usage is TRBJ1-2; TRBD1 aligns across 8 bases. The V gene's germline CDR1 is SEHNR and CDR2 FQNEAQ (reference sequence). J lost 8 bases, V lost 5 bases, and 16 bases had no gene match. CDR3 length: 16 residues. The CDR3 loop reads CASSPAGQAAALGYTF. As DNA, the CDR3 is TGTGCCAGCAGCCCTGCGGGACAGGCGGCGGCCTTAGGCTACACCTTC.

This chain uses TRBV5-4 with TRBJ2-2, with a possible D match to TRBD1 (6 bases). The CDR3 is 16 residues long. Trimming removed 3 bases from V and 5 bases from J, with 17 bases in between. From germline, CDR1 is SGHNT and CDR2 YYREEE (reference sequence). CDR3 nucleotide sequence: TGTGCCAGCAGCTCCAAGACAGGATTGATAACCGGGGAGCTGTTTTTT. Protein sequence: CASSSKTGLITGELFF.

The gene calls are TRBV6-6 and TRBJ1-1; 9 bases are a match to TRBD1. Germline CDR1 and CDR2: MNHNY and SVGAGI (reference sequence). The CDR3 has 16 residues. V gave up 6 bases and J gave up 5 bases; unmatched junction bases: 13. CDR3 nucleotides: TGTGCCAGCAGCCCTCAACACAGGGGGCAGAGAACTGAAGCTTTCTTT. Translating it yields CASSPQHRGQRTEAFF.

The rearrangement uses TRBV6-6 and TRBJ1-2; D uncertain. V shed 5 bases and J shed 4 bases, with 11 bases lying between them. The CDR3 runs to 13 residues. Germline CDR1 and CDR2: MNHNY and SVGAGI (reference sequence). DNA of the CDR3: TGTGCCAGCAGTCAGGCCGAGGGCTATGGCTACACCTTC. This codes for CASSQAEGYGYTF.

This chain joins TRBV6-5 and TRBJ2-3, with D tentatively TRBD2 (6 bases). Trimming shortened V by 0 bases and J by 6 bases, and 10 bases separated the two germline ends. The CDR3 is made up of 14 amino acids. Germline loops: CDR1 MNHEY, CDR2 SVGAGI. The CDR3 nucleotides are TGTGCCAGCAGTTACTCCGGAGGGGCGGATACGCAGTATTTT. Protein sequence: CASSYSGGADTQYF.

This sequence joins TRBV5-1 and TRBJ1-2; 10 bases match TRBD1. The V segment lost 4 bases and the J segment 4 bases; nucleotides outside the gene matches: 4. CDR3 length: 14 residues. The germline CDR1 and CDR2 sequences are SGHRS and YFSETQ. Here the CDR3 DNA reads TGCGCCAGCAGCCAAGGGACAGGGGCCTATGGCTACACCTTC. This translates into CASSQGTGAYGYTF.

In this sample, this clone turned up once. V gene TRBV28 combines with J gene TRBJ2-5, with 7 bases that match TRBD1. With the DNA end fitting TRBJ2-7 better, the J assignment may be wrong. This CDR3 contains 17 residues. The germline V gene encodes CDR1 MDHEN and CDR2 SYDVKM. CDR3 sequence: CASSFELGGQMSYEQYF. In nucleotides, the CDR3 is TGTGCCAGCAGTTTTGAACTTGGGGGACAGATGTCCTACGAGCAGTACTTC.

The gene calls are TRBV19 and TRBJ1-1, with D unclear. CDR3 length equals 13 residues. The V gene's germline CDR1 is LNHDA and CDR2 SQIVND (reference sequence). V was shortened by 2 bases and J by 1 base, with 5 bases between the two germline ends. The CDR3 protein is CASSILQNTEAFF. For the CDR3, the DNA is TGTGCCAGTAGTATATTACAGAACACTGAAGCTTTCTTT. The full variable domain, in which reference TRBV19 and TRBJ1-1 provide the parts outside the CDR3, is DGGITQSPKYLFRKEGQNVTLSCEQNLNHDAMYWYRQDPGQGLRLIYYSQIVNDFQKGDIAEGYSVSREKKESFPLTVTSAQKNPTAFYLCASSILQNTEAFFGQGTRLTVV.

The V gene is TRBV5-4, the J gene TRBJ2-7; the match to TRBD1 covers 9 bases. V lost 4 bases to trimming and J lost 1 base; unmatched junction nucleotides: 6. The CDR3 totals 15 residues. Germline values: CDR1 SGHNT, CDR2 YYREEE (reference sequence). Here the CDR3 reads CASSRGQGPSYEQYF. CDR3 coding DNA: TGTGCCAGCAGCAGGGGACAGGGCCCTTCCTACGAGCAGTACTTC.

This CDR3 reads CASSELGTSGGTSTDTQYF. The CDR3 region has the DNA TGTGCCAGCAGTGAGCTTGGGACTAGCGGGGGAACTAGCACAGATACGCAGTATTTT. V usage is TRBV9 and J usage is TRBJ2-3, with 14 nucleotides matching TRBD2. The V segment lost 5 bases and the J segment 0 bases; nucleotides outside the gene matches: 11. The length of the CDR3 is 19 residues. CDR1 is SGDLS, CDR2 YYNGEE, per germline.

The chain has TRBV11-2 and TRBJ1-2; a weak D match, TRBD1 (5 bases). CDR3 length: 13 amino acids. CDR1 and CDR2 from the germline V gene are SGHAT and FQNNGV. V was clipped by 5 bases and J by 8 bases, with 15 bases between them. As DNA, the CDR3 is TGTGCCAGCAGCCGACAGTTGGGGCCCGGCTACACCTTC. Protein: CASSRQLGPGYTF.

V gene TRBV28 combines with J gene TRBJ2-7; 8 bases map to TRBD2. This CDR3 is 14 amino acids long. Trimming cost V 8 bases and J 1 base; bases outside gene matches: 7. Looked up from germline, CDR1 is MDHEN and CDR2 is SYDVKM. The CDR3 sequence: CASSTSGGSYEQYF. CDR3 bases: TGTGCCAGCTCGACCAGCGGGGGTTCCTACGAGCAGTACTTC.

The gene calls are TRBV7-9 and TRBJ1-1, with TRBD1 as a possible D gene (6 bases). Trimming took off 6 bases at V and 2 bases at J, with 10 bases between the two ends. CDR3 length: 13 amino acids. Germline V gene data show CDR1 as SEHNR and CDR2 as FQNEAQ (reference sequence). For the CDR3, the DNA is TGTGCCAGCAGGCTACAGGGAAACACTGAAGCTTTCTTT. Encoded protein: CASRLQGNTEAFF.

The gene calls are TRBV28 and TRBJ1-1, with D perhaps matching TRBD1 (6 bases). The ends were cut back, 6 bases at V and 7 bases at J, with 18 bases in the middle. This CDR3 is 14 amino acids long. The germline gives CDR1 MDHEN, CDR2 SYDVKM. In DNA, the CDR3 is TGTGCCAGCAGCCTGACTACAGGGTTCCTTGAAGCTTTCTTT. Translating gives CASSLTTGFLEAFF.

The chain joins TRBV5-4 to TRBJ1-2; 7 bases match TRBD1. The CDR3 has 14 amino acids. Germline V gene lookup returns CDR1 SGHNT and CDR2 YYREEE (reference sequence). V gave up 0 bases and J gave up 6 bases; unmatched junction bases: 5. The CDR3 sequence: CASSLAGTAHGYTF. CDR3 sequence (DNA): TGTGCCAGCAGCTTGGCCGGGACAGCGCATGGCTACACCTTC. Looking up the rest from reference TRBV5-4 and TRBJ1-2 gives the full variable domain: ETGVTQSPTHLIKTRGQQVTLRCSSQSGHNTVSWYQQALGQGPQFIFQYYREEENGRGNFPPRFSGLQFPNYSSELNVNALELDDSALYLCASSLAGTAHGYTFGSGTRLTVV.

J is TRBJ2-1 and V is TRBV7-2; D is undetermined. Per germline, CDR1 SGHTA and CDR2 FQGNSA. V lost 0 bases, J lost 3 bases, and 6 bases lay in between. The CDR3 is 14 residues long. The CDR3 loop is CASSLAKSYNEQFF. In DNA form, the CDR3 reads TGTGCCAGCAGCTTAGCCAAGAGCTACAATGAGCAGTTCTTC.

The V call is TRBV2, the J call TRBJ2-3; the D gene is possibly TRBD2 (6 bases). The V gene's germline CDR1 is SNHLY and CDR2 FYNNEI. V was shortened by 4 bases and J by 1 base, with 12 bases between the two germline ends. The CDR3 spans 15 residues. The CDR3 DNA is TGTGCCAGCAGTGGTCGAGGCGGGGGCACAGATACGCAGTATTTT. Its protein is CASSGRGGGTDTQYF.

The chain has TRBV29-1 and TRBJ1-2; D call uncertain. Germline V CDR1 and CDR2: SQVTM, ANQGSEA. This CDR3 region has 12 residues. V lost 6 bases to trimming and J lost 6 bases, with 14 bases between them. CDR3 protein: CSVARGRDGYTF. DNA for the CDR3: TGCAGCGTCGCCCGGGGTAGGGATGGCTACACCTTC.